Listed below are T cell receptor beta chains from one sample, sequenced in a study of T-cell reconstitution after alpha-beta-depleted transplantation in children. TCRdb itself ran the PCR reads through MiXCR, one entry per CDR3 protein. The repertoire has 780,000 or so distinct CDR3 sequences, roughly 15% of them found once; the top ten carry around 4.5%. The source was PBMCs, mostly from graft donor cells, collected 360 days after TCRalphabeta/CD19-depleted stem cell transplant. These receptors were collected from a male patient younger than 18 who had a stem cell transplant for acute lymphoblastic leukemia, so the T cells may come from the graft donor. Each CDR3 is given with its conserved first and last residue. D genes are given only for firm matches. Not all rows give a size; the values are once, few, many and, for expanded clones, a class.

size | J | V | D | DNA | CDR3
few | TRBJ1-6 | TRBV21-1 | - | TGTGCCAGCAGCAATGATTCACCCCTCCACTTT | CASSNDSPLHF
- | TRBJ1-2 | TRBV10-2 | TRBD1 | TGCGCCAGCAGGCCTACAGGGGTAGAATATGGCTACACCTTC | CASRPTGVEYGYTF
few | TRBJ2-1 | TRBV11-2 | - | TGTGCCAGCAGCCCAGGAAGGGAGTTCGATGAGCAGTTCTTC | CASSPGREFDEQFF
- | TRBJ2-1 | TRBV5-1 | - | TGCGCCAGCAGCCATTGGTCGGGGACCTCCTACAATGAGCAGTTCTTC | CASSHWSGTSYNEQFF
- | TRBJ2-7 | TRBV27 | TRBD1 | TGTGCCAGCAGTTCGACAGGGCTAGCCTACGAGCAGTACTTC | CASSSTGLAYEQYF
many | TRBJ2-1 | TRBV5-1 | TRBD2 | TGCGCCAGCAAACTAGCGGGAGAGGGCAATGAGCAGTTCTTC | CASKLAGEGNEQFF
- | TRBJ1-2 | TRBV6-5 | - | TGTGCCAGCAGCTTTACTGGGGGGACGGGGGGCTACACCTTC | CASSFTGGTGGYTF
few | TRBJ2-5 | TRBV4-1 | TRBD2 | TGCGCCAGCAGCCAACCCAAGCGCGGGAGTCGGGAGACCCAGTACTTC | CASSQPKRGSRETQYF
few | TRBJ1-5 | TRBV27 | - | TGTGCCAGCAGTTTAGGCGCCCAAGGGCCAAATCAGCCCCAGCATTTT | CASSLGAQGPNQPQHF
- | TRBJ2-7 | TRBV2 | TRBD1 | TGTGCCAGCAGACGGGACAGGGCTGAAGAGCAGTACTTC | CASRRDRAEEQYF
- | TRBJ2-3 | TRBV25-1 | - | TGTGCCAGCAGTGAATTGCGCGGGTCAGATACGCAGTATTTT | CASSELRGSDTQYF
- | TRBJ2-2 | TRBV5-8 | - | TGTGCCCGCAGCTTATGGGAGTTCCTAAGGACCGGGGAGCTGTTTTTT | CARSLWEFLRTGELFF
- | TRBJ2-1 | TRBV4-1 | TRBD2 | TGCGCCAGCAGCCGAGGGACTAGCGGGAGGAACAATGAGCAGTTCTTC | CASSRGTSGRNNEQFF
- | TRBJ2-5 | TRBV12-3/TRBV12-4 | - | TGTGCCAGCAGTTTTTGGCGGACTAGGGGGGAGACCCAGTACTTC | CASSFWRTRGETQYF